This T cell receptor (beta chain) derives from a study of vaccination effects on CD4 cells after COVID-19. Study-wide context: There were a couple of convalescent patients who gave samples 16 days and one week before vaccination.

Points on this clone: Its antigen is undetermined.

Expansion of antigen-specific CD4+ T cells with viral peptide pools was carried out by the ViraFEST assay before sequencing. The culture ran for around ten days before CD4+ T cells were isolated. Infection with SARS-CoV-2 occurred in the person between March and December 2020, and PCR confirmed it. A density of about 2 million PBMC per well was used; these cells were cultured with around 10 IU/ml IL-2 and approximately 10 ug/ml peptides. This CDR3 comprises 14 residues. CDR1 is LGHNA and CDR2 is YSLEER in the germline V gene. V was shortened by 0 bases and J by 2 bases, with 8 bases between the two germline ends. Produced via immunoSEQ multiplex PCR; TCRdb's table is partial and in-frame only. The sample has tens of thousands of clones; more than 75% are singletons.

Source: CD4+ T cells from PBMCs cultured with HIV peptides, taken before COVID-19 vaccination. Specified subset: HIV-1 Nef peptide pool negative control/reference culture. The sequence came from a human donor who had a prior SARS-CoV-2 infection. The rearrangement links TRBV4-3 to TRBJ2-7; D is uncertain. This CDR3 reads CASSQDLRTYEQYF. Written as DNA, the CDR3 is TGCGCCAGCAGCCAAGATTTGAGGACCTACGAGCAGTACTTC.